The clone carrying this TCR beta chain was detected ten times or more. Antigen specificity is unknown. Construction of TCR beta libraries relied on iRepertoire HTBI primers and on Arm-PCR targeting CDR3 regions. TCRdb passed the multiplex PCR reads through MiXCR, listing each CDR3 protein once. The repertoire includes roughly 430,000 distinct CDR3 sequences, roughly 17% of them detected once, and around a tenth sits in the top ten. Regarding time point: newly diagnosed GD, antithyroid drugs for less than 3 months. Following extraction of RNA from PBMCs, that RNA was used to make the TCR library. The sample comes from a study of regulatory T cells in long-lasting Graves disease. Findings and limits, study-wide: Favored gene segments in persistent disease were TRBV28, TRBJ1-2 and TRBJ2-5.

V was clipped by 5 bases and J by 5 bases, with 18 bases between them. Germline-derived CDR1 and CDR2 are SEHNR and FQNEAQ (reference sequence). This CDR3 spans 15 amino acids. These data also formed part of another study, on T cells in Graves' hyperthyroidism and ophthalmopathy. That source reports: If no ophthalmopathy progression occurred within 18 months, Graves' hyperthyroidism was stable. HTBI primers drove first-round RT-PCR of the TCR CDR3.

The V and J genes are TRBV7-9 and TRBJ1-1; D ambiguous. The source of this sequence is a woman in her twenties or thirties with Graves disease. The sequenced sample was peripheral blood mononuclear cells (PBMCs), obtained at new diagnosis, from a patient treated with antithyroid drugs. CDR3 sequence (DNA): TGTGCCAGCAGCCCATCCAGGTCCATGCGGACTGAAGCTTTCTTT. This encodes CASSPSRSMRTEAFF.